Presented here are 10 T cell receptor beta chains from one specimen sequenced in a study of blood T cell repertoires in COVID-19 (dated by TCRdb to 2019 to 2021). Libraries were constructed by the immunoSEQ multiplex PCR assay. TCRdb took over this immuneACCESS table, retaining in-frame rearrangements with V and J assigned. Such tables are incomplete; in checked studies, under half of the missing clones stem from an unresolved V gene, and the remainder is unexplained. The sample table lists about 110,000 clones, 75% to 90% of them with a count of one. The biggest ten clones account for approximately 8.1% of the sample. Sequenced: peripheral blood. The receptors come from a woman aged 40-49 years with acute or convalescent COVID-19.

In this sample, this clone turned up a few times. The rearrangement uses TRBV25-1 and TRBJ1-2, with a weak D call TRBD1 (6 bases). Germline V gives CDR1 MGHDK, CDR2 SYGVNS. The length of the CDR3 is 15 residues. Trimming stripped 3 bases from V and 0 bases from J, with 11 bases between. The CDR3 bases are TGTGCCAGCAGTGACGGACAGTCCCCTAACTATGGCTACACCTTC. It is translated as CASSDGQSPNYGYTF.

The chain is built from TRBV19 and TRBJ1-2; D may be TRBD1 (5 bases). The germline V gene has CDR1 LNHDA and CDR2 SQIVND (reference sequence). Trimming stripped 3 bases from V and 8 bases from J, with 22 bases between. This CDR3 has 16 residues. For the CDR3, the DNA is TGTGCCAGTAGTATGGGGATTGGGGCCGGGTGGTACGGCTACACCTTC. Residues: CASSMGIGAGWYGYTF.

The chain carries TRBV12-5 and TRBJ1-1, with D hard to call. Germline CDR1 and CDR2: LGHNT and FRNRAP. The CDR3 sequence is 13 residues long. Trimming shortened V by 5 bases and J by 1 base, and 8 bases separated the two germline ends. CDR3 sequence reads: CASGRQPNTEAFF. The CDR3 nucleotides read TGTGCTAGTGGTCGACAACCGAACACTGAAGCTTTCTTT.

This clone appeared a single time. The chain uses TRBV5-1 and TRBJ2-3; D perhaps matches TRBD2 (6 bases). Germline CDR1 and CDR2: SGHRS and YFSETQ. V lost 4 bases to trimming and J lost 4 bases, with 13 bases between them. This CDR3 region has 14 residues. This CDR3 reads CASSRGTTADTQYF. DNA for the CDR3: TGCGCCAGCAGCCGGGGGACCACGGCAGATACGCAGTATTTT.

The rearrangement joins TRBV7-6 to TRBJ2-7, with TRBD2 identical over 8 bases. The CDR3 totals 14 residues. The V gene end was trimmed by 5 bases and the J gene end by 6 bases; junction bases not matched to a gene: 9. The germline gives CDR1 SGHVS, CDR2 FNYEAQ. In nucleotides, the CDR3 is TGTGCCAGCAGCCTTTCCGGGGGGGCTGTCGAGCAGTACTTC. Residues: CASSLSGGAVEQYF.

This rearrangement joins TRBV7-8 to TRBJ2-3, with 8 bases fitting TRBD2. V lost 4 bases, J lost 2 bases, and 11 bases stayed unmatched. CDR1 is SGHVS and CDR2 is FQNEAQ in the germline V gene. This CDR3 spans 17 amino acids. The CDR3 region is CASSSRPGTRATDTQYF. DNA for the CDR3: TGTGCCAGCAGCTCACGCCCCGGGACTAGGGCCACAGATACGCAGTATTTT.

The chain has TRBV11-3 and TRBJ2-7; perhaps TRBD1 as D (5 bases). Per germline, CDR1 SGHNT and CDR2 YENEEA. There are 14 residues in the CDR3. V was pared by 4 bases and J by 5 bases, with 15 bases between. The CDR3 spells CASSSRRRVNEQYF. The CDR3 nucleotides read TGTGCCAGCAGCTCCCGACGCAGGGTTAACGAGCAGTACTTC.

V is TRBV7-8 and J is TRBJ2-7; 9 positions agree with TRBD1. Germline V gives CDR1 SGHVS, CDR2 FQNEAQ. V lost 2 bases, J lost 4 bases, and 9 bases stayed unmatched. This CDR3 comprises 16 residues. The CDR3 nucleotides read TGTGCCAGCAGCTTATCAGAGACAGGGGGTCTTTACGAGCAGTACTTC. Protein: CASSLSETGGLYEQYF.

The rearrangement joins TRBV7-2 to TRBJ1-5; D is unresolved. V was shortened by 3 bases and J by 2 bases, with 11 bases between the two germline ends. Germline V gives CDR1 SGHTA, CDR2 FQGNSA. CDR3 length: 15 amino acids. DNA of the CDR3: TGTGCCAGCAGCTTTAACCATGGGCGCAATCAGCCCCAGCATTTT. It yields the protein CASSFNHGRNQPQHF.

The J gene is TRBJ2-3, the V gene TRBV3-1 (or the pseudogene TRBV3-2); a weak D match, TRBD2 (6 bases). Between the trimmed V and J ends, which lost 1 base and 13 bases, there was a span of 12 bases. The CDR3 is 12 residues long. Germline values: CDR1 LGHDT, CDR2 YNNKEL (reference sequence). CDR3 coding DNA: TGTGCCAGCAGCCAAGGGGACTCCTCTGAGTATTTT. Protein product: CASSQGDSSEYF.